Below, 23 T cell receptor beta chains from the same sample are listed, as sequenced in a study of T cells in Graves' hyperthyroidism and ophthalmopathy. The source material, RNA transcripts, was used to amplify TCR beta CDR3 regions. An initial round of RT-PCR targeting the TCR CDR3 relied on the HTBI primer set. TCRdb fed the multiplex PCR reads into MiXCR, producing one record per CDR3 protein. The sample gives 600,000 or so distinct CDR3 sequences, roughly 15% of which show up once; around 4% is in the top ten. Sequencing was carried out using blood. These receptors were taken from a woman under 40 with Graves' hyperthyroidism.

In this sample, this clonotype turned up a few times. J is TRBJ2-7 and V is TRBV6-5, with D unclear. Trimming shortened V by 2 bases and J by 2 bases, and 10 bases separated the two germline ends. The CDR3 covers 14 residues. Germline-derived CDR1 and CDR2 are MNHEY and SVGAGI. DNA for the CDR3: TGTGCCAGCAGTTACATCGGCAGACCCTACGAGCAGTACTTC. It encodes CASSYIGRPYEQYF.

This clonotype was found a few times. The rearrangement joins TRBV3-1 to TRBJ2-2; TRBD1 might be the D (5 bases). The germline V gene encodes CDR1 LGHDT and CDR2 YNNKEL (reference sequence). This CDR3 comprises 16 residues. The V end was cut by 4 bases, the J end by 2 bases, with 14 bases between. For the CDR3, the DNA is TGTGCCAGCAGCCGGTGGCGACAGATTAACACCGGGGAGCTGTTTTTT. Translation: CASSRWRQINTGELFF.

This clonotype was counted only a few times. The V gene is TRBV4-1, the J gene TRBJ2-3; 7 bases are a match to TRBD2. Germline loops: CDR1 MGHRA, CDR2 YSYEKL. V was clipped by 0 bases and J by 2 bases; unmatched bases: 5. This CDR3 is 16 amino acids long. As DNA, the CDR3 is TGCGCCAGCAGCCAAGAGCCCAGCGGGGTCACAGATACGCAGTATTTT. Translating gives CASSQEPSGVTDTQYF.

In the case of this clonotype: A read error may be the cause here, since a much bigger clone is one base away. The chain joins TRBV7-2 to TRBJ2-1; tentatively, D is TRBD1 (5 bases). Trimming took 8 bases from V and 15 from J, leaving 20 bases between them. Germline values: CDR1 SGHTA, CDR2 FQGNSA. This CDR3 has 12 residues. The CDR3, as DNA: TGTGCCAGCGGCTCGACAACCAGGGTGGCGTTCTTC. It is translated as CASGSTTRVAFF.

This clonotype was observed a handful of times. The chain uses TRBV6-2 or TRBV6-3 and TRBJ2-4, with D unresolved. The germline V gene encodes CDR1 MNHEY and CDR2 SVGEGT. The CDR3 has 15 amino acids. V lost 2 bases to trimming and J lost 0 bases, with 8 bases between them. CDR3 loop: CASSYTLLAKNIQYF. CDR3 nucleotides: TGTGCCAGCAGTTACACCCTATTAGCCAAAAACATTCAGTACTTC.

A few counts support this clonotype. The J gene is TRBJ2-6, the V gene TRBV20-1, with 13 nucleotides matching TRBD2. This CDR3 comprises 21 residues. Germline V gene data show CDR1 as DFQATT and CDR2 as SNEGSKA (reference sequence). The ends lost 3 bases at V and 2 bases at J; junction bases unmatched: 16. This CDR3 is CSARGAGTSGTGGTGANVLTF. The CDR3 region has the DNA TGCAGTGCTAGGGGAGCCGGGACTAGCGGGACCGGGGGGACTGGGGCCAACGTCCTGACTTTC.

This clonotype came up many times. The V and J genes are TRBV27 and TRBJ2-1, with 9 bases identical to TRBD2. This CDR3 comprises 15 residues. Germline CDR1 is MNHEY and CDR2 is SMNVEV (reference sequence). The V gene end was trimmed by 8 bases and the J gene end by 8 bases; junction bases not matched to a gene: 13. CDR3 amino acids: CASHIAGAHPHEQFF. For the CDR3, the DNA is TGTGCCAGCCACATAGCGGGAGCCCACCCCCATGAGCAGTTCTTC.

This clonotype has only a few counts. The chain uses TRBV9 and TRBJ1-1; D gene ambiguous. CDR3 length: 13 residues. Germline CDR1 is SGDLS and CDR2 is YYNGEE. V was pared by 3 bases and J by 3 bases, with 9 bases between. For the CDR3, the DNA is TGTGCCAGCAGCGCGTCGGATCACACTGAAGCTTTCTTT. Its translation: CASSASDHTEAFF.

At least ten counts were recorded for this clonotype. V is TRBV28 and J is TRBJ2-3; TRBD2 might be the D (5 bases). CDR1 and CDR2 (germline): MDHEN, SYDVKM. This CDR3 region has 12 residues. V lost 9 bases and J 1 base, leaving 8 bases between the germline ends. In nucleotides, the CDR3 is TGTGCCAGTGGAGCGGGCACAGATACGCAGTATTTT. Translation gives CASGAGTDTQYF.

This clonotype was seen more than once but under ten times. The CDR3 spells CASSQDLGNTIYF. The CDR3 DNA reads as TGCGCCAGCAGCCAAGATCTGGGAAACACCATATATTTT. The chain uses TRBV4-1 and TRBJ1-3; D unresolved. This CDR3 comprises 13 residues. Germline CDR1 and CDR2: MGHRA and YSYEKL. Trimming shortened V by 0 bases and J by 4 bases, and 4 bases separated the two germline ends.

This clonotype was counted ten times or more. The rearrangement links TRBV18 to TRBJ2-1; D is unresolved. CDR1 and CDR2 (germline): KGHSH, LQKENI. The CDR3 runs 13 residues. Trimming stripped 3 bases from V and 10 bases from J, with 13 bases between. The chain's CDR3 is CASSPVQELEQFF. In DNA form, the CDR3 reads TGTGCCAGCTCACCGGTGCAGGAACTAGAGCAGTTCTTC.

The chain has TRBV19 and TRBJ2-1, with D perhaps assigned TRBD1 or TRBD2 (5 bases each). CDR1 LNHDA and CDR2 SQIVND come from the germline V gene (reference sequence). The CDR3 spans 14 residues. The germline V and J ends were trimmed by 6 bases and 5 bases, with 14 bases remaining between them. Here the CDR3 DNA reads TGTGCCAGTAGGCCCCCCCAGGGACACAATGAGCAGTTCTTC. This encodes CASRPPQGHNEQFF. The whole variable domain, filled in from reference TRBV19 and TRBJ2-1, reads DGGITQSPKYLFRKEGQNVTLSCEQNLNHDAMYWYRQDPGQGLRLIYYSQIVNDFQKGDIAEGYSVSREKKESFPLTVTSAQKNPTAFYLCASRPPQGHNEQFFGPGTRLTVL.

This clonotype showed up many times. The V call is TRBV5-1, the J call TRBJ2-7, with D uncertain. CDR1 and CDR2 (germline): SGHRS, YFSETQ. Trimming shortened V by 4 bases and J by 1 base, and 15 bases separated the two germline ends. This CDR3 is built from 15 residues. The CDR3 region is CASSGGLSPSYEQYF. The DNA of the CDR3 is TGCGCCAGCAGCGGCGGCCTCTCCCCGTCCTACGAGCAGTACTTC.

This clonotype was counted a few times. CDR3: CASSTRQPTGAKNIQYF. CDR3 sequence (DNA): TGTGCCAGTAGTACCCGACAGCCTACGGGGGCCAAAAACATTCAGTACTTC. This chain links TRBV19 with TRBJ2-4, with D perhaps given as TRBD1 or TRBD2 (5 bases each). The germline V and J ends were trimmed by 4 bases and 1 base, with 17 bases remaining between them. There are 17 residues in the CDR3. CDR1 and CDR2 from the germline V gene are LNHDA and SQIVND (reference sequence).

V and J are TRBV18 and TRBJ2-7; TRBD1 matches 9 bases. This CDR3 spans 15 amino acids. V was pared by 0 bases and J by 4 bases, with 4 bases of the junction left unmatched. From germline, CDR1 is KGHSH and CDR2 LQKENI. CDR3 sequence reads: CASSPPGDRAYEQYF. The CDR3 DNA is TGTGCCAGCTCACCACCGGGGGACAGGGCGTACGAGCAGTACTTC.

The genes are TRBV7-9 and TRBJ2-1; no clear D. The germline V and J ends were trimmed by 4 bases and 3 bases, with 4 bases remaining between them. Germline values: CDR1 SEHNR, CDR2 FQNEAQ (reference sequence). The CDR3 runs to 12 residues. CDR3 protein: CASSYLYNEQFF. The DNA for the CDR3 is TGTGCCAGCAGCTACCTCTACAATGAGCAGTTCTTC.

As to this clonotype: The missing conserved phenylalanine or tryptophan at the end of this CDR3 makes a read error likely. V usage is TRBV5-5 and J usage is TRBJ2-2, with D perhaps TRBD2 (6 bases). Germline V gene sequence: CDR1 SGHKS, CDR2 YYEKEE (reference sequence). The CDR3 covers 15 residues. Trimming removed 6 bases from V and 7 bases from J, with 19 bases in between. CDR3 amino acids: CASTLMTGDGGELFL. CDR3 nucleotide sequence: TGTGCCAGCACCCTTATGACGGGGGATGGCGGGGAGCTGTTTCTT.

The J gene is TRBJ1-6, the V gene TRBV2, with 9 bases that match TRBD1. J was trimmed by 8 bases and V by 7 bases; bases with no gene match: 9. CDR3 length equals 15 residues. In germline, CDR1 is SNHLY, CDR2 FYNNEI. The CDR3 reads CASNRLTGGHSPLHF. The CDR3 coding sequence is TGTGCCAGCAATCGCCTCACAGGGGGCCATTCACCCCTCCACTTT.

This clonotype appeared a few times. CDR3 in DNA: TGTGCCAGCGGTTTGTACAACTCCTACGAGCAGTACTTC. It specifies CASGLYNSYEQYF. The J gene is TRBJ2-7, the V gene TRBV11-2; no firm D call. The CDR3 spans 13 residues. V was shortened by 8 bases and J by 0 bases, with 11 bases between the two germline ends. Germline V lookup: CDR1 SGHAT, CDR2 FQNNGV.

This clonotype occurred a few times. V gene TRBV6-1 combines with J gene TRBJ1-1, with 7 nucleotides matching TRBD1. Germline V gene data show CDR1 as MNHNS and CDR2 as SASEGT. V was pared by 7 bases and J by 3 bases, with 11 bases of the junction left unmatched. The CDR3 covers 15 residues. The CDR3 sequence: CASNRDREHDTEAFF. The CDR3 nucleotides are TGTGCCAGCAACCGAGACAGGGAACACGACACTGAAGCTTTCTTT.

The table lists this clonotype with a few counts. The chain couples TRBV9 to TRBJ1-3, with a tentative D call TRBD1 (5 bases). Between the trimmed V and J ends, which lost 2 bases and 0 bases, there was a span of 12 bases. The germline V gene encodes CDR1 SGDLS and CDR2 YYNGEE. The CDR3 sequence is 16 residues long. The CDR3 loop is CASSVDTASSGNTIYF. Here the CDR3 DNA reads TGTGCCAGCAGCGTGGACACAGCCAGCTCTGGAAACACCATATATTTT.

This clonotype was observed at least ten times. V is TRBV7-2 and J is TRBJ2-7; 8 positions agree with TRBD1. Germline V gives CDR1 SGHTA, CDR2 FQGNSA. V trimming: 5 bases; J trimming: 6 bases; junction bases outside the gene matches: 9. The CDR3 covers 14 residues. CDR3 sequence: CASSRREGQGEQYF. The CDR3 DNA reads TGTGCCAGCAGCCGACGGGAAGGACAGGGCGAGCAGTACTTC.

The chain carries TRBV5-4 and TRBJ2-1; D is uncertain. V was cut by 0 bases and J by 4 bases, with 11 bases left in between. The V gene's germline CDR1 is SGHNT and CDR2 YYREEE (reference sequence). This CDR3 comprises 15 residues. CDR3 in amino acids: CASSLERLLYNEQFF. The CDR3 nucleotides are TGTGCCAGCAGCTTGGAGAGACTCCTATACAATGAGCAGTTCTTC. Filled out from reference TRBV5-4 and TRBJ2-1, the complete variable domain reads ETGVTQSPTHLIKTRGQQVTLRCSSQSGHNTVSWYQQALGQGPQFIFQYYREEENGRGNFPPRFSGLQFPNYSSELNVNALELDDSALYLCASSLERLLYNEQFFGPGTRLTVL.